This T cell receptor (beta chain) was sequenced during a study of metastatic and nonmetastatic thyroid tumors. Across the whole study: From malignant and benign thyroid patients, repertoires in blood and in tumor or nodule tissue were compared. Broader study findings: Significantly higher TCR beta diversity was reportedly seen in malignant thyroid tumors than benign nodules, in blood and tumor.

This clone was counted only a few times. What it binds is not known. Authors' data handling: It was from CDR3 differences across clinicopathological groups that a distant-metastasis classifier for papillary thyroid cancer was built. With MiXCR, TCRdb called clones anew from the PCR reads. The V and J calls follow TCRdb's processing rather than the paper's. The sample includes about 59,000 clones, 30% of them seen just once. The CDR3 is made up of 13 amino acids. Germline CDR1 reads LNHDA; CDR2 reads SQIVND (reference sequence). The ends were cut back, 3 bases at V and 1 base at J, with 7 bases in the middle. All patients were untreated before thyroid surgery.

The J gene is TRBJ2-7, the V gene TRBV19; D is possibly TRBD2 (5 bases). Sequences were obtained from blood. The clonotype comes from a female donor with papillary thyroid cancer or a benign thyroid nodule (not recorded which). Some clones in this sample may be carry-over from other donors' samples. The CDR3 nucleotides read TGTGCCAGTAGTATCACTAGATCCTACGAGCAGTACTTC. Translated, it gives CASSITRSYEQYF.